The entry that follows covers one T cell receptor beta chain sequence. Method: immunoSEQ multiplex PCR; TCRdb's copy keeps in-frame clones and lacks some. This sample carries 60,000 to 70,000 clones, around 74% of them seen once, and the ten largest clones take over 3.5%. The data stem from a study of T cells in tumors after PD-1 blockade. The CDR3 is made up of 15 amino acids. Germline CDR1 and CDR2: LGHNA and YNFKEQ. Trimming pared 4 bases from V and 0 bases from J, leaving 7 bases between. The receptor comes from a human donor with basal cell carcinoma. The chain links TRBV4-2 to TRBJ2-6, with D maybe TRBD1 (6 bases). Material: PBMCs, obtained after anti-PD-1 treatment. This chain's CDR3 is CASSLDSSGANVLTF. CDR3 DNA sequence: TGTGCCAGCAGCCTGGACAGCTCTGGGGCCAACGTCCTGACTTTC.